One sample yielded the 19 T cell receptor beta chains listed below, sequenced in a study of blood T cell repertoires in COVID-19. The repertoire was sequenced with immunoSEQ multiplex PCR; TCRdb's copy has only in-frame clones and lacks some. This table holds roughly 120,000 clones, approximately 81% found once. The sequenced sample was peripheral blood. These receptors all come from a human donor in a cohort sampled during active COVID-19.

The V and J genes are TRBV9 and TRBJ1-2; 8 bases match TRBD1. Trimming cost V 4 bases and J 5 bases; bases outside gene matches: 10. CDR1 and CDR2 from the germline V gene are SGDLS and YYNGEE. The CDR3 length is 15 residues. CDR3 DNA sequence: TGTGCCAGCAGCCGTTCCGATCGACAGGGGTATGGCTACACCTTC. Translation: CASSRSDRQGYGYTF.

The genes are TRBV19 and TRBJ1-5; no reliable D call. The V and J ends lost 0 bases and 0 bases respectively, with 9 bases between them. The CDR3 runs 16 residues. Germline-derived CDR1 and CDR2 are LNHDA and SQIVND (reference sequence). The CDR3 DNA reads TGTGCCAGTAGTATAGATCTTGGGCTTAGCAATCAGCCCCAGCATTTT. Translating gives CASSIDLGLSNQPQHF. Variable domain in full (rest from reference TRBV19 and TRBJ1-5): DGGITQSPKYLFRKEGQNVTLSCEQNLNHDAMYWYRQDPGQGLRLIYYSQIVNDFQKGDIAEGYSVSREKKESFPLTVTSAQKNPTAFYLCASSIDLGLSNQPQHFGDGTRLSIL.

For the CDR3, the DNA is TGCAGCGTTGAAGAGCGACTCTATGGCTACACCTTC. It specifies CSVEERLYGYTF. V is TRBV29-1 and J is TRBJ1-2; D is undetermined. CDR3 size: 12 residues. V gave up 0 bases and J gave up 4 bases, with 6 bases separating them. Germline CDR1 is SQVTM and CDR2 is ANQGSEA. Based on the CDR3 plus reference TRBV29-1 and TRBJ1-2, the full variable domain is SAVISQKPSRDICQRGTSLTIQCQVDSQVTMMFWYRQQPGQSLTLIATANQGSEATYESGFVIDKFPISRPNLTFSTLTVSNMSPEDSSIYLCSVEERLYGYTFGSGTRLTVV.

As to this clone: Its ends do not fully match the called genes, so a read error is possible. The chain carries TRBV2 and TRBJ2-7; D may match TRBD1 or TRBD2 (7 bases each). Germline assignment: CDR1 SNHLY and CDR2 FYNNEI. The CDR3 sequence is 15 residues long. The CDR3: CARRGGGGNSYEQYF. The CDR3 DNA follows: TGTGCCCGCAGGGGGGGCGGGGGAAACTCCTACGAGCAGTACTTC.

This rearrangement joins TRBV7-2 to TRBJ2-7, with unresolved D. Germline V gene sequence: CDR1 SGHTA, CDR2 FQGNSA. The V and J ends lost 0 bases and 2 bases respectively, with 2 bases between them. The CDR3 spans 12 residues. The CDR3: CASSLATYEQYF. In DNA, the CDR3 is TGTGCCAGCAGCTTAGCCACCTACGAGCAGTACTTC.

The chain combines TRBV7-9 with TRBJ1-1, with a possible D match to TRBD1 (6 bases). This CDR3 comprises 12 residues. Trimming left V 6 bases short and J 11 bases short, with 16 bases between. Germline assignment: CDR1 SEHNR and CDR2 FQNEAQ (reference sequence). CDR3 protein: CASRSAQGNAFF. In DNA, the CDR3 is TGTGCCAGCAGGAGTGCACAGGGTAACGCTTTCTTT.

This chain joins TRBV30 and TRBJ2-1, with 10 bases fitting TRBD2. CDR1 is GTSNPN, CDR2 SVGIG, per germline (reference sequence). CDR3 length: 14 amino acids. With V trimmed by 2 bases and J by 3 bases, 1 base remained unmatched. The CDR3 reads CAWSLAGVYNEQFF. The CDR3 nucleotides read TGTGCCTGGAGTCTAGCGGGGGTCTACAATGAGCAGTTCTTC. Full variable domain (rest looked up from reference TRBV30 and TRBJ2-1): SQTIHQWPATLVQPVGSPLSLECTVEGTSNPNLYWYRQAAGRGLQLLFYSVGIGQISSEVPQNLSASRPQDRQFILSSKKLLLSDSGFYLCAWSLAGVYNEQFFGPGTRLTVL.

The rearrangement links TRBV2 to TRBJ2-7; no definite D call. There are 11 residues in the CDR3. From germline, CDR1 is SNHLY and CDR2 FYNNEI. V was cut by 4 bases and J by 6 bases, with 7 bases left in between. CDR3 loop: CASSVSSEQYF. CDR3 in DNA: TGTGCCAGCAGTGTCAGTTCCGAGCAGTACTTC.

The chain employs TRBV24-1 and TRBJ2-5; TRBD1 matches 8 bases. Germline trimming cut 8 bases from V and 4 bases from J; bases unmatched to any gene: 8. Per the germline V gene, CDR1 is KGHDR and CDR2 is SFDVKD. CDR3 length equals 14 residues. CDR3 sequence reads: CATKSTGAGETQYF. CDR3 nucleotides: TGTGCCACCAAATCGACAGGGGCGGGAGAGACCCAGTACTTC.

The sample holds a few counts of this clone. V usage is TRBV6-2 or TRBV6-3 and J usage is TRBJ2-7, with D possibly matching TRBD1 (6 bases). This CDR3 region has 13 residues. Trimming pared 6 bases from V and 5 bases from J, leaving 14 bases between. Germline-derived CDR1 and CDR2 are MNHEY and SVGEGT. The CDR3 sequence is CASSPAHRDEQYF. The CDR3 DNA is TGTGCCAGCAGCCCCGCCCACAGGGACGAGCAGTACTTC.

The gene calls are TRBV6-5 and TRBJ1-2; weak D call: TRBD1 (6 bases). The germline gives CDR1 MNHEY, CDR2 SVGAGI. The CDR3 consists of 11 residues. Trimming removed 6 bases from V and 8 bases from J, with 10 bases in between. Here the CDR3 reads CASRRGAGYTF. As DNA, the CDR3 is TGTGCCAGCAGACGGGGGGCCGGCTACACCTTC.

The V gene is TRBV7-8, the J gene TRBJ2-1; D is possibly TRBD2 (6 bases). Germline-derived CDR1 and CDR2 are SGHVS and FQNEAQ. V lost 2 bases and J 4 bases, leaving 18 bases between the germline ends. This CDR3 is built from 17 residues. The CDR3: CASSLMRGTGTYNEQFF. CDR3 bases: TGTGCCAGCAGCTTAATGCGGGGCACGGGCACTTACAATGAGCAGTTCTTC.

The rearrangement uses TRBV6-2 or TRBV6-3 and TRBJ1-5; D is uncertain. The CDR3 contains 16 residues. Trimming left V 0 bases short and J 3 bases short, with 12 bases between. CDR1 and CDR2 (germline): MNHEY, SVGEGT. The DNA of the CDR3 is TGTGCCAGCAGTTACTCACGGCCAGGACTCAATCAGCCCCAGCATTTT. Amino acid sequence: CASSYSRPGLNQPQHF.

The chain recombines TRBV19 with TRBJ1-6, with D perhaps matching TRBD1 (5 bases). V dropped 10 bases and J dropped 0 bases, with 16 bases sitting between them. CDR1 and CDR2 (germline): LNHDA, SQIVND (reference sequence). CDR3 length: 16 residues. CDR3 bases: TGTGCCACCCAGACAGTCCAGAGCTCCTATAATTCACCCCTCCACTTT. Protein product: CATQTVQSSYNSPLHF.

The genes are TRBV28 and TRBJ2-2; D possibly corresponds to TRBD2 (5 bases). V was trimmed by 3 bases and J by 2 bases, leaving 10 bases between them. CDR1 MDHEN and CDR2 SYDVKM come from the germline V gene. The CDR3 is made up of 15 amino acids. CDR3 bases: TGTGCCAGCAGTTTCCGAGGGCGCAACACCGGGGAGCTGTTTTTT. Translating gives CASSFRGRNTGELFF.

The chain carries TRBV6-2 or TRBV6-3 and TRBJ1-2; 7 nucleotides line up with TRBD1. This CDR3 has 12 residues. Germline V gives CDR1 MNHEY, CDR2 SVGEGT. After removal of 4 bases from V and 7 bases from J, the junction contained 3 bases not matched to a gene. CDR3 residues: CASSWGTAGYTF. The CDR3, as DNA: TGTGCCAGCAGTTGGGGGACAGCTGGCTACACCTTC.

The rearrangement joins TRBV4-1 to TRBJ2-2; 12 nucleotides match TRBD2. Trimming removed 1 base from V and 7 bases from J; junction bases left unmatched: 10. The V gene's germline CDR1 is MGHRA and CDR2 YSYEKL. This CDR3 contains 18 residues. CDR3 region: CASSQARRTSGADGELFF. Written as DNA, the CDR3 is TGCGCCAGCAGCCAAGCAAGGAGGACTAGCGGGGCGGACGGGGAGCTGTTTTTT.

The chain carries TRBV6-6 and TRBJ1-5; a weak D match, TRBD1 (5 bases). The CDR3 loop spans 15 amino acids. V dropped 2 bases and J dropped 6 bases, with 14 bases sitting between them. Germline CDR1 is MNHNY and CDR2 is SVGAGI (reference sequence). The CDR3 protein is CASSYPSGPVQPQHF. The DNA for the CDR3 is TGTGCCAGCAGTTACCCGTCAGGGCCCGTTCAGCCCCAGCATTTT.

This chain's CDR3 is CAGSPTRDSFRYTF. The CDR3 DNA reads as TGTGCCGGGTCCCCGACCCGGGACTCATTTCGCTACACCTTC. This chain links TRBV7-2 with TRBJ1-2; D is perhaps TRBD1 (5 bases). This CDR3 is built from 14 residues. Trimming took off 11 bases at V and 9 bases at J, with 25 bases between the two ends. CDR1 SGHTA and CDR2 FQGNSA come from the germline V gene.